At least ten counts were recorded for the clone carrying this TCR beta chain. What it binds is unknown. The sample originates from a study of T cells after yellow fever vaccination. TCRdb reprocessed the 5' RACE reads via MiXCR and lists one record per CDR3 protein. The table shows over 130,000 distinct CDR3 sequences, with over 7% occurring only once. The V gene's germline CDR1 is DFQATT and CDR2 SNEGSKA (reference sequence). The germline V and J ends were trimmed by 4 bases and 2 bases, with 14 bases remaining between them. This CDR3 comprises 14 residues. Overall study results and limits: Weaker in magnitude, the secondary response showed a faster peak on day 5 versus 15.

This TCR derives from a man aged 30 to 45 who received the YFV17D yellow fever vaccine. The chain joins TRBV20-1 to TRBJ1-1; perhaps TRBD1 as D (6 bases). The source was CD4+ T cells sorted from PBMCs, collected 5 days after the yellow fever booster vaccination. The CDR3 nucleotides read TGCAGTGCTACTAGAGGGGGTCCAAACACTGAAGCTTTCTTT. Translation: CSATRGGPNTEAFF.